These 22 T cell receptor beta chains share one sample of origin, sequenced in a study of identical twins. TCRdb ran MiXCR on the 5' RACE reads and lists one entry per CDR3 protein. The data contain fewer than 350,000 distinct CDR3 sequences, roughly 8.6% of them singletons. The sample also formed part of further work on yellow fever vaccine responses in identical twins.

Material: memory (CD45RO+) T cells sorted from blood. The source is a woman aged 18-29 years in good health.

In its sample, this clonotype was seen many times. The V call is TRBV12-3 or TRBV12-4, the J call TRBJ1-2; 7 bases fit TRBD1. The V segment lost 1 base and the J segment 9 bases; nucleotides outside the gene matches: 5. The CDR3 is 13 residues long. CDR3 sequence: CASSLEGAKSYTF. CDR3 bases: TGTGCCAGCAGTTTAGAGGGGGCGAAGAGCTACACCTTC.

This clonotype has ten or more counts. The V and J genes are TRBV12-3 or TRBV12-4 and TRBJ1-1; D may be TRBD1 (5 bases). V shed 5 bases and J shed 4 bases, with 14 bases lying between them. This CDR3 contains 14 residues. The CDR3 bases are TGTGCCAGCAGTACCATTGGGGGGGTCACTGAAGCTTTCTTT. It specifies CASSTIGGVTEAFF.

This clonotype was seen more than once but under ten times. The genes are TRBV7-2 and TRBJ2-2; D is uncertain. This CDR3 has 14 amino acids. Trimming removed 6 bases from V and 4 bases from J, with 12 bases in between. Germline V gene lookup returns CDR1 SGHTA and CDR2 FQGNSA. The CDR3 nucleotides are TGTGCCAGCAGTCAGACCCGGGTCACCGGGGAGCTGTTTTTT. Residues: CASSQTRVTGELFF.

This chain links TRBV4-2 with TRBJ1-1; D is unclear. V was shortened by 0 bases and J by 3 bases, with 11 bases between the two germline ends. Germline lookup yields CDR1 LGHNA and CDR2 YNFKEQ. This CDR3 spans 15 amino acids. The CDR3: CASSQDTRGDTEAFF. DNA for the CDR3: TGTGCCAGCAGCCAAGATACGCGGGGAGACACTGAAGCTTTCTTT.

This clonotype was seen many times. In nucleotides, the CDR3 is TGCAGCGTTGAAGTTGTGGAGGGGATAAGGGGCTACACCTTC. Translated: CSVEVVEGIRGYTF. The V gene is TRBV29-1, the J gene TRBJ1-2, with D perhaps TRBD1 (5 bases). Trimming shortened V by 1 base and J by 8 bases, and 17 bases separated the two germline ends. CDR1 is SQVTM, CDR2 ANQGSEA, per germline. The length of the CDR3 is 14 residues.

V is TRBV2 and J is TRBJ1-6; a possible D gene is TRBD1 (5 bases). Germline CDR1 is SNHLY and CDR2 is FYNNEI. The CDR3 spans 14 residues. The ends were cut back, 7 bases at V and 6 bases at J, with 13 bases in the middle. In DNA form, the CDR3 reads TGTGCCAGCAAAGGGACCGGACCTAATTCACCCCTCCACTTT. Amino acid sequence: CASKGTGPNSPLHF.

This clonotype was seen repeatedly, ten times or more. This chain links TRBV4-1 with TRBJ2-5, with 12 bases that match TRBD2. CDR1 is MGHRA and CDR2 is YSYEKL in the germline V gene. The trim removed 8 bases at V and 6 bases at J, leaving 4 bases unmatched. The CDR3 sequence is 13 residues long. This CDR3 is CASGGLAGKTQYF. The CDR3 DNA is TGCGCCAGCGGCGGACTAGCGGGGAAGACCCAGTACTTC.

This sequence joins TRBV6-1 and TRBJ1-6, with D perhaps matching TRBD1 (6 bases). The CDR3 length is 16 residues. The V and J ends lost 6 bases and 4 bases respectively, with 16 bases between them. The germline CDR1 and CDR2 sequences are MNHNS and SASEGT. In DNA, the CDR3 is TGTGCCAGCAGACGTATATCGCAGGGGTATAATTCACCCCTCCACTTT. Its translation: CASRRISQGYNSPLHF.

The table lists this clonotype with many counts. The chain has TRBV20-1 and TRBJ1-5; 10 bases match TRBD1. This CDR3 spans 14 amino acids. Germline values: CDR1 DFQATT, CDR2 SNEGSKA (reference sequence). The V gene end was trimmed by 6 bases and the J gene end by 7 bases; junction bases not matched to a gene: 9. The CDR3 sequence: CSAIGTGDHQPQHF. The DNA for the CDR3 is TGCAGTGCAATCGGGACAGGGGATCACCAGCCCCAGCATTTT.

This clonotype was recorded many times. CDR3 coding DNA: TGCAGTGCTAGAGGAGCGGGGTCTTGGGATGAGCAGTTCTTC. It translates to CSARGAGSWDEQFF. This chain uses TRBV20-1 with TRBJ2-1; 7 bases agree with TRBD2. There are 14 residues in the CDR3. Germline loops: CDR1 DFQATT, CDR2 SNEGSKA (reference sequence). The V gene end was trimmed by 1 base and the J gene end by 8 bases; junction bases not matched to a gene: 8.

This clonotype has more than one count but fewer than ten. For the CDR3, the DNA is TGTGCCAGCAGAACAGGGGCTCAGCCCCAGCATTTT. Its protein is CASRTGAQPQHF. The rearrangement links TRBV28 to TRBJ1-5, with 7 bases fitting TRBD1. The CDR3 loop spans 12 amino acids. CDR1 is MDHEN, CDR2 SYDVKM, per germline. V trimming: 6 bases; J trimming: 6 bases; junction bases outside the gene matches: 2.

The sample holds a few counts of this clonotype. CDR3 amino acids: CSARGGREAYNEQFF. The CDR3 DNA is TGCAGTGCTAGAGGGGGCCGGGAGGCGTACAATGAGCAGTTCTTC. The V and J genes are TRBV20-1 and TRBJ2-1, with TRBD2 matching over 7 bases. Germline V gives CDR1 DFQATT, CDR2 SNEGSKA (reference sequence). V shed 1 base, J shed 4 bases, and the junction held 7 bases outside the gene matches. This CDR3 has 15 amino acids.

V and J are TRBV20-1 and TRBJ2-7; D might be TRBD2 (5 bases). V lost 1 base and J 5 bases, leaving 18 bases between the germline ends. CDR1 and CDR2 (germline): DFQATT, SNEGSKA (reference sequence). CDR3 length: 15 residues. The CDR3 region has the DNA TGCAGTGCTAGAGGCGGGCCCCTCCCCGTTCACGAGCAGTACTTC. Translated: CSARGGPLPVHEQYF.

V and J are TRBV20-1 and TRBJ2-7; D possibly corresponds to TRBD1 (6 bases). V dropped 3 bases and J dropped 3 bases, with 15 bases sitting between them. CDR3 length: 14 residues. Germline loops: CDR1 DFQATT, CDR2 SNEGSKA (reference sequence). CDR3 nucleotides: TGCAGTGCTAGGGTAGAGGGCAGGGGCTACGAGCAGTACGTC. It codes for CSARVEGRGYEQYV.

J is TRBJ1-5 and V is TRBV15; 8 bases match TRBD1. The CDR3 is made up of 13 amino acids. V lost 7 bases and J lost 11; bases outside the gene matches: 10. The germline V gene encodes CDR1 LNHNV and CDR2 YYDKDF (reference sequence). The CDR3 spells CATMRAGGRTQHF. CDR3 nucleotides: TGTGCCACCATGCGGGCAGGGGGCAGAACCCAGCATTTT.

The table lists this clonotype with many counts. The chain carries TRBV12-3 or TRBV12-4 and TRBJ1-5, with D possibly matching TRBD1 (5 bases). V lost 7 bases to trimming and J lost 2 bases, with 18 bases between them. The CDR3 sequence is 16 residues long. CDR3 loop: CASTVNGAQGNQPQHF. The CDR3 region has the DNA TGTGCCAGCACAGTCAACGGGGCGCAGGGCAATCAGCCCCAGCATTTT.

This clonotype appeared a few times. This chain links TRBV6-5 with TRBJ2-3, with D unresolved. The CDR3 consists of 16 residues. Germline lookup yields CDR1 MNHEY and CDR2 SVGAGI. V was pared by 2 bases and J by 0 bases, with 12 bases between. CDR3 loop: CASSYTTITSTDTQYF. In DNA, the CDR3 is TGTGCCAGCAGTTACACAACAATAACTAGCACAGATACGCAGTATTTT.

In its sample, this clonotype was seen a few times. The CDR3 reads CSVGQLYTDTQYF. The CDR3 DNA sequence: TGCAGCGTTGGACAGCTATACACAGATACGCAGTATTTT. J is TRBJ2-3 and V is TRBV29-1, with D maybe TRBD1 (5 bases). CDR3 length equals 13 residues. Trimming cost V 4 bases and J 2 bases, with 10 bases left between them. The germline V gene encodes CDR1 SQVTM and CDR2 ANQGSEA.

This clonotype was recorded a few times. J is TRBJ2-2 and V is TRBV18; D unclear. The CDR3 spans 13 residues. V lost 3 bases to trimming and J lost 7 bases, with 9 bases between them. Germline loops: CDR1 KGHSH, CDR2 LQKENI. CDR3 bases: TGTGCCAGCTCACCTCCAGGTGTCGGGGAGCTGTTTTTT. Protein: CASSPPGVGELFF.

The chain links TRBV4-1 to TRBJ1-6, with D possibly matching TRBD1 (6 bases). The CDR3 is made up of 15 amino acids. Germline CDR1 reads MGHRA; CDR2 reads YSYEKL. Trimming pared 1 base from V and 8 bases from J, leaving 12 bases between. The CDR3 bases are TGCGCCAGCAGCCAAGGACGGCAGGGGTATTCACCCCTCCACTTT. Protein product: CASSQGRQGYSPLHF.

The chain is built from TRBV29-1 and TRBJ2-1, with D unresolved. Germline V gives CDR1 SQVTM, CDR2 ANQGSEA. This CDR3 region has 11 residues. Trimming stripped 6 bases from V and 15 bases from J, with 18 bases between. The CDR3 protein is CSVFLGNSLFF. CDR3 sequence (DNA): TGCAGCGTATTCTTAGGGAACTCGCTGTTCTTC.

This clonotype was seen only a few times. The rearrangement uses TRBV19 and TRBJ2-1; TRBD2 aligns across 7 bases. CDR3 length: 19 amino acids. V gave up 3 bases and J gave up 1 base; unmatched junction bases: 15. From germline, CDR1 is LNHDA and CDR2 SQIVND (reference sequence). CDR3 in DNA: TGTGCCAGTAGTATCCAACTACCGGGACTAACTAGGTCCTACAATGAGCAGTTCTTC. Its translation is CASSIQLPGLTRSYNEQFF.